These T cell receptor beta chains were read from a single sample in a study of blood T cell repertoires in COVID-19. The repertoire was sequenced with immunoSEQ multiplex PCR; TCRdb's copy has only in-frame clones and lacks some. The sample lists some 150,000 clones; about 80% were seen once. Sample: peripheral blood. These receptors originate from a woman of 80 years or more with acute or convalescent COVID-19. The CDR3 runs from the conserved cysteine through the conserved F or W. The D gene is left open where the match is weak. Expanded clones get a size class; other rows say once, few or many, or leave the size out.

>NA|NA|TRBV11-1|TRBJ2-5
CASSLGGRQETQYF
TGTGCCAGCAGCTTAGGGGGCAGACAAGAGACCCAGTACTTC
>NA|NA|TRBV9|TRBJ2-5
CASSVVGRGETQYF
TGTGCCAGCAGCGTAGTAGGGAGAGGAGAGACCCAGTACTTC
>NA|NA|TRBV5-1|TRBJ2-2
CASSLRDLNTGELFF
TGCGCCAGCAGCCTCCGGGACTTAAACACCGGGGAGCTGTTTTTT
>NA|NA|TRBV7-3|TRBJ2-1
CASSRFGQTNEQFF
TGTGCCAGCAGCCGGTTCGGACAGACCAATGAGCAGTTCTTC
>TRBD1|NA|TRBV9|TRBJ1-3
CASSEGQGISSGNTIYF
TGTGCCAGCAGCGAGGGACAGGGGATAAGTTCGGGAAACACCATATATTTT
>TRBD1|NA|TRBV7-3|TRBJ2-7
CASSLKGQGSEQYF
TGTGCCAGCAGCTTAAAGGGACAGGGATCCGAGCAGTACTTC
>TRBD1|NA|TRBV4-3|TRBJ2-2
CASSQGVTGGNTGELFF
TGCGCCAGCAGCCAAGGGGTAACAGGGGGGAACACCGGGGAGCTGTTTTTT
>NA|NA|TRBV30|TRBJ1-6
CAWTTGYNSPLHF
TGTGCCTGGACCACAGGGTATAATTCACCCCTCCACTTT
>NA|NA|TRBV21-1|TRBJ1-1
CASSSFRQGGPDESEAFF
TGTGCCAGCAGCAGCTTTAGACAGGGTGGGCCTGACGAGTCTGAAGCTTTCTTT
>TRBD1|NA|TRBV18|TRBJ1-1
CASSREGAAFF
TGTGCCAGCTCAAGAGAGGGGGCAGCTTTCTTT
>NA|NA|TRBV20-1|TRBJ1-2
CSAYGVDGYTF
TGCAGTGCTTACGGGGTCGATGGCTACACCTTC
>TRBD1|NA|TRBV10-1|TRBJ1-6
CASRGQGGSPLHF
TGCGCCAGCAGGGGACAGGGGGGTTCACCCCTCCACTTT
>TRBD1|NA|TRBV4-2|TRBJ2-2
CASSPGGAGYRGPGELFF
TGTGCCAGCAGCCCAGGCGGGGCGGGTTACAGGGGGCCCGGGGAGCTGTTTTTT
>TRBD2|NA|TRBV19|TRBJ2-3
CASTPQFSGGTDTQYF
TGTGCCAGTACTCCCCAATTTAGCGGGGGCACAGATACGCAGTATTTT
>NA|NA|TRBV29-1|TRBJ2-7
CSVAGRGGSYEQYF
TGCAGCGTTGCCGGTAGGGGGGGATCCTACGAGCAGTACTTC
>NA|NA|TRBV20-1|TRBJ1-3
CSASAGTGNTIYF
TGCAGTGCTAGTGCAGGGACTGGAAACACCATATATTTT
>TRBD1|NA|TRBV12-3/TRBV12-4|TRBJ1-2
CASSLEGAYGYTF
TGTGCCAGCAGTCTAGAGGGGGCGTATGGCTACACCTTC
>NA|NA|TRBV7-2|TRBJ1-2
CASSYLADTDYGYTF
TGTGCCAGCAGTTATTTGGCGGACACGGACTATGGCTACACCTTC
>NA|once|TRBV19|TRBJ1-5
CASRDSGARNQPQHF
TGTGCCAGTAGGGACAGTGGCGCCCGCAATCAGCCCCAGCATTTT
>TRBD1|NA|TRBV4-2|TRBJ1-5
CASSQDVGGTGEPGSNQPQHF
TGTGCCAGCAGCCAAGATGTTGGGGGGACAGGGGAGCCTGGCAGCAATCAGCCCCAGCATTTT
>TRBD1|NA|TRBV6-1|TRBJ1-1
CASSEWTGNTEAFF
TGTGCCAGCAGTGAGTGGACAGGGAACACTGAAGCTTTCTTT
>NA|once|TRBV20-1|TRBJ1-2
CSASSGIYGYTF
TGCAGTGCTAGTTCGGGGATCTATGGCTACACCTTC